This record concerns one T cell receptor beta chain sequence. The sample comes from a study of patients and donors after allogeneic stem cell transplantation. The length of the CDR3 is 15 residues. The germline gives CDR1 LGHDT, CDR2 YNNKEL (reference sequence). With 5 bases removed from V and 8 bases from J, the gap between germline ends came to 21 bases. MiXCR, applied by TCRdb to the RT-PCR reads, yields one record per CDR3 protein. The sample holds some 200,000 distinct CDR3 sequences, roughly two fifths seen once. The origin of this receptor is a human donor who was either an allogeneic HSCT recipient or a stem cell or donor lymphocyte infusion donor (not recorded which). It is not recorded whose cells these are; they may come from a transplant donor. The sequenced sample was blood, either unsorted or a sorted T cell fraction (not recorded which). V is TRBV3-1 and J is TRBJ1-2; no definite D call. DNA of the CDR3: TGTGCCAGCAGCGATCGGACGGACCGTTTGAGGGGCTACACCTTC. Protein: CASSDRTDRLRGYTF.